Shown below are 7 T cell receptor beta chains from a single sample sequenced in a study of blood T cells in healthy people across ages. Primed by a sample-barcoded 5' primer and a J-beta primer mix, a second PCR proceeded for roughly 6 to 12 cycles. TCRdb re-analysed the 5' RACE reads in MiXCR, keeping a single row per CDR3 protein. This table holds approximately 580,000 distinct CDR3 sequences, around 24% found once. The same sample was also studied in work on T cells of mothers and their children.

The specimen sequenced was blood. These receptors were taken from a boy between 10 and 17 years old in good health.

This clonotype was seen more than once but under ten times. The chain uses TRBV12-3 or TRBV12-4 and TRBJ2-1; 8 bases are a match to TRBD2. The CDR3 is made up of 15 amino acids. Unmatched junction bases numbered 6, after V lost 5 bases and J lost 3 bases. As DNA, the CDR3 is TGTGCCAGCAGTCCAAGCGGGAGTTTCTACAATGAGCAGTTCTTC. This gives the protein CASSPSGSFYNEQFF.

The rearrangement uses TRBV29-1 and TRBJ2-3; TRBD1 matches at 7 bases. The junction had 4 bases not matched to a gene; V was cut back by 7 bases and J by 0 bases. The germline gives CDR1 SQVTM, CDR2 ANQGSEA. This CDR3 is built from 13 residues. CDR3 residues: CSARTGSTDTQYF. The DNA for the CDR3 is TGCAGCGCCCGGACAGGAAGCACAGATACGCAGTATTTT.

This clonotype was recorded many times. The V and J genes are TRBV6-2 or TRBV6-3 and TRBJ1-4, with 11 bases lining up with TRBD1. Germline V gene lookup returns CDR1 MNHEY and CDR2 SVGEGT. The ends lost 5 bases at V and 0 bases at J; junction bases unmatched: 2. CDR3 length: 16 amino acids. CDR3 DNA: TGTGCCAGCAGTGCGGGACAGGGGGCAACTAATGAAAAACTGTTTTTT. Its translation is CASSAGQGATNEKLFF.

The chain recombines TRBV28 with TRBJ2-1; possible D gene TRBD1, 7 bases. V was cut by 7 bases and J by 6 bases, with 25 bases left in between. In germline, CDR1 is MDHEN, CDR2 SYDVKM. The CDR3 runs to 17 residues. The CDR3 DNA reads as TGTGCCAGCAAAACTGCTCCGCGGGGACAGACCCCCAATGAGCAGTTCTTC. The encoded protein is CASKTAPRGQTPNEQFF.

This clonotype was detected only a few times. V and J are TRBV25-1 and TRBJ2-5, with 7 bases identical to TRBD2. The V gene's germline CDR1 is MGHDK and CDR2 SYGVNS. The junction had 9 bases not matched to a gene; V was cut back by 0 bases and J by 5 bases. The CDR3 contains 16 residues. CDR3 bases: TGTGCCAGCAGTGAATATGGGAGGGGAGAGGGGGAGACCCAGTACTTC. This translates into CASSEYGRGEGETQYF.

This clonotype has just a few counts. This chain joins TRBV28 and TRBJ1-3; weak D call: TRBD1 (5 bases). This CDR3 has 15 residues. Trimming cost V 6 bases and J 7 bases, with 19 bases left between them. Germline CDR1 MDHEN, CDR2 SYDVKM. The CDR3 sequence: CASSPRDLRGNTIYF. The CDR3 DNA reads TGTGCCAGCAGCCCCCGGGACTTGCGGGGGAACACCATATATTTT.

This clonotype has only a few counts. The chain has TRBV13 and TRBJ2-5; no definite D call. Germline CDR1 and CDR2: PRHDT and FYEKMQ (reference sequence). The CDR3 is made up of 13 amino acids. The V gene lost 6 bases and the J gene lost 2 bases, with 10 bases spanning the gap. CDR3 residues: CASRTDGQETQYF. CDR3 in DNA: TGTGCCAGCAGAACAGACGGGCAAGAGACCCAGTACTTC. Complete variable domain (other parts from reference TRBV13 and TRBJ2-5): AAGVIQSPRHLIKEKRETATLKCYPIPRHDTVYWYQQGPGQDPQFLISFYEKMQSDKGSIPDRFSAQQFSDYHSELNMSSLELGDSALYFCASRTDGQETQYFGPGTRLLVL.